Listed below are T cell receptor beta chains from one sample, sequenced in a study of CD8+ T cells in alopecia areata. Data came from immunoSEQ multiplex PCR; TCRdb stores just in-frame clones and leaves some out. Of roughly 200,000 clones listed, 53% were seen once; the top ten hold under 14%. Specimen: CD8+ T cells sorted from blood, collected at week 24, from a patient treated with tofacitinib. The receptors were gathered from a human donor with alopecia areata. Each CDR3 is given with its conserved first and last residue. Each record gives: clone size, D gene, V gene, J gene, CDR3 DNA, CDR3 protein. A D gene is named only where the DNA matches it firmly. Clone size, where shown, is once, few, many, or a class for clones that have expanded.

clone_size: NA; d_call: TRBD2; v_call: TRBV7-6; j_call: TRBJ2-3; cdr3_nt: TGTGCCAGCAGCTCGGGGGGGATCACAGATACGCAGTATTTT; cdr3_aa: CASSSGGITDTQYF
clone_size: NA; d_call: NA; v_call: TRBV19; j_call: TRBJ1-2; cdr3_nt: TGTGCCAGTAGTATAGGATCCCATGGTGGCTACACCTTC; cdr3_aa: CASSIGSHGGYTF
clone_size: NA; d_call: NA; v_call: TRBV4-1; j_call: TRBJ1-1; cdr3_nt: TGCGCCAGCAGCCAAGGGAGCGCGGAAGCTTTCTTT; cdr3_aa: CASSQGSAEAFF
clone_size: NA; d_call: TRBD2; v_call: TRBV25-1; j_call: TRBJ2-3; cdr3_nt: TGTGCCAGCAGCCAAGCGGGAGCCACAGATACGCAGTATTTT; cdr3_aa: CASSQAGATDTQYF
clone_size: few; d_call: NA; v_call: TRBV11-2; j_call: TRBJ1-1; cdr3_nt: TGTGCCAGCAGCCCTTTGGCGGCCCGGACAAACACTGAAGCTTTCTTT; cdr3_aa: CASSPLAARTNTEAFF
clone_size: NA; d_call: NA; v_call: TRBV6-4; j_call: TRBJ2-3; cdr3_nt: TGTGCCAGCAGTGACTCGATTGGGGACACAGATACGCAGTATTTT; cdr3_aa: CASSDSIGDTDTQYF
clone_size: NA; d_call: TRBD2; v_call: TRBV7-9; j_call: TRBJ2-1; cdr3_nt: TGTGCCAGCAGCTCCCCTATGGGGGGGGGCAATGAGCAGTTCTTC; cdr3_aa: CASSSPMGGGNEQFF
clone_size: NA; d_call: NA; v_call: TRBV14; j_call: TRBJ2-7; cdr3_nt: TGTGCCAGCAGCCAATCCTTTACCTCCTACGAGCAGTACTTC; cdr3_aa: CASSQSFTSYEQYF
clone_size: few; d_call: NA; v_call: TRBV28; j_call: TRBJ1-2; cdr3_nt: TGTGCCAGCATCCGGGGAGACTATGGCTACACCTTC; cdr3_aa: CASIRGDYGYTF
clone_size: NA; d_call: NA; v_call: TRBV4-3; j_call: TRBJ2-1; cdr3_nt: TGCGCCAGCAGCCCCTCCGTCGGCTCCTACAATGAGCAGTTCTTC; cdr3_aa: CASSPSVGSYNEQFF
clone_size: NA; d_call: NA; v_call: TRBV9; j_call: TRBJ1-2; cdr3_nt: TGTGCCAGCAGCGTAGGCGACCCGAACTATGGCTACACCTTC; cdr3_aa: CASSVGDPNYGYTF
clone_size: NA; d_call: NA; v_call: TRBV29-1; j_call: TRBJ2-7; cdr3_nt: TGCAGCGTTGTTTCGGACCTCTACGAGCAGTACTTC; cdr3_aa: CSVVSDLYEQYF
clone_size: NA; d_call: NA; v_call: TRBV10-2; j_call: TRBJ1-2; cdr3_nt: TGCGCCAGCAGTGAGTCGGGTCCTAACTATGGCTACACCTTC; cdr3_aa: CASSESGPNYGYTF
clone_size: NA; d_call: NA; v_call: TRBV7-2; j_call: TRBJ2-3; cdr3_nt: TGTGCCAGCAGCTTCATCACAGGGAGCACAGATACGCAGTATTTT; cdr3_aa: CASSFITGSTDTQYF
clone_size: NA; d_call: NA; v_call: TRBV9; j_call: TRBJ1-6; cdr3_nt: TGTGCCAGCAGCGTAGGTGATAGAGATTCACCCCTCCACTTT; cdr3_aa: CASSVGDRDSPLHF
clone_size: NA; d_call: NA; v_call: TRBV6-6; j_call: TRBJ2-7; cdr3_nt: TGTGCCAGCAGTTACTTCGTGAGCTCCTACGAGCAGTACTTC; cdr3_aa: CASSYFVSSYEQYF
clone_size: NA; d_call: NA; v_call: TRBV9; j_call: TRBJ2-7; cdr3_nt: TGTGCCAGCAGCGTGGGCCTAGTCCCCTACGAGCAGTACTTC; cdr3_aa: CASSVGLVPYEQYF
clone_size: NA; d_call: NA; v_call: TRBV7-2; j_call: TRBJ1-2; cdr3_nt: TGTGCCAGCAGCCTTAACTATGGCTACACCTTC; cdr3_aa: CASSLNYGYTF
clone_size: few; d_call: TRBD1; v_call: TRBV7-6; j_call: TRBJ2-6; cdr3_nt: TGTGCCAGCAGCTTAGTATCCCCCGACAGGGAGTACTCTGGGGCCAACGTCCTGACTTTC; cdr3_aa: CASSLVSPDREYSGANVLTF
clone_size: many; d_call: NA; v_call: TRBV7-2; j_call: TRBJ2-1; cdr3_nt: TGTGCCAGCAGCTTAGGAACACGCAATGAGCAGTTCTTC; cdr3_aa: CASSLGTRNEQFF
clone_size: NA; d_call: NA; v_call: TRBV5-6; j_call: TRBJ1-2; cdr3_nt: TGTGCCAGCAGCTTGGGAGCCAACTATGGCTACACCTTC; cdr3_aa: CASSLGANYGYTF
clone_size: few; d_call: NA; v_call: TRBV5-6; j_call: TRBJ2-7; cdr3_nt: TGTGCCAGCAGCTTGGGGCCGAGCTTTACCTACGAGCAGTACTTC; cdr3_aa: CASSLGPSFTYEQYF
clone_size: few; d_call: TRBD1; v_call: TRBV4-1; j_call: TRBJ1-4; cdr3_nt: TGCGCCAGCAGCCAAGTCGGACAGGGACAGAAACTGTTTTTT; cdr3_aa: CASSQVGQGQKLFF
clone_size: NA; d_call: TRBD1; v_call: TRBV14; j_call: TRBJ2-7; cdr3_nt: TGTGCCAGCAGCCAATATGGGACAGGGGATGGATACGAGCAGTACTTC; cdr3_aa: CASSQYGTGDGYEQYF
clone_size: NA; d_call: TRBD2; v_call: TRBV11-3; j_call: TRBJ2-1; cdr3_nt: TGTGCCAGCAGCAACGCGGGGGACGATGAGCAGTTCTTC; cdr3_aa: CASSNAGDDEQFF
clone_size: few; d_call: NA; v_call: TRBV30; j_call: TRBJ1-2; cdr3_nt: TGTGCCTGGGCTACGGGGCTCCTAAACACCTTC; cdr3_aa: CAWATGLLNTF
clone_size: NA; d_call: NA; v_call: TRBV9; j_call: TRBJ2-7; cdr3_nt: TGTGCCAGCAGCGCTGGACAGACTCAAGCCGAGCAGTACTTC; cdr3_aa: CASSAGQTQAEQYF
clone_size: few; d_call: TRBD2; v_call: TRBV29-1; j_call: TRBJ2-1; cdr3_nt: TGCAGCGTTGACGCGGGGGGCTCCTACAATGAGCAGTTCTTC; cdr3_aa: CSVDAGGSYNEQFF
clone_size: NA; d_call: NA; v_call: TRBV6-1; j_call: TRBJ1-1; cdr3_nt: TGTGCCAGCAGTGAAATAGAGGGGAGGACTGAAGCTTTCTTT; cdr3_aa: CASSEIEGRTEAFF
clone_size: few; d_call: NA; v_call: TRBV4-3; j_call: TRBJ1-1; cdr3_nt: TGCGCCAGCAGCCAAGATAGGGAGGCCTTGAACACTGAAGCTTTCTTT; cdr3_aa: CASSQDREALNTEAFF
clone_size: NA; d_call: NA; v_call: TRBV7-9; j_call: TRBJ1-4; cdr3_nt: TGTGCCAGCAGCTTACTTAACGCCGAGATTGAACTGTTTTTT; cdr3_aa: CASSLLNAEIELFF
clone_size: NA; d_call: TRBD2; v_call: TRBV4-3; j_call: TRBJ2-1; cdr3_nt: TGCGCCAGCAGCCAAGGGACTAGCGGGGGGAATGAGCAGTTCTTC; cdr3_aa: CASSQGTSGGNEQFF
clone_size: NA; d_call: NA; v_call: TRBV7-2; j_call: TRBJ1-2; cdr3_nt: TGTGCCAGCAGCTTAGGGGGGGCCGGTGGCTACACCTTC; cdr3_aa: CASSLGGAGGYTF
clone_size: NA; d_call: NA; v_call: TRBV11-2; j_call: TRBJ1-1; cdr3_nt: TGTGCCAGCAGCTTATCCACAGGCCGGGCCAAGACTGAAGCTTTCTTT; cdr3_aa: CASSLSTGRAKTEAFF
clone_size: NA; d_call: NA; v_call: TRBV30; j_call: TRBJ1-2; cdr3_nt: TGTGCCTGGAGCGCCACTCGGAATGGCTACACCTTC; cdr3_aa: CAWSATRNGYTF